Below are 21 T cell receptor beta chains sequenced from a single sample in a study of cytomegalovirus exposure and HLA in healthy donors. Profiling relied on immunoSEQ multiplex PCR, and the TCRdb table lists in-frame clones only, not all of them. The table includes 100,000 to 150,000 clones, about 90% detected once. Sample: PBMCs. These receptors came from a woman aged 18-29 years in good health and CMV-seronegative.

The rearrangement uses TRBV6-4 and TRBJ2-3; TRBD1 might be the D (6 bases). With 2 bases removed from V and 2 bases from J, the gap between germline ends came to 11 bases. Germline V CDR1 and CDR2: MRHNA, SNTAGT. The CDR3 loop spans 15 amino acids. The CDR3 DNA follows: TGTGCCAGCAGTGACCAGGGGACCTCCACAGATACGCAGTATTTT. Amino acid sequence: CASSDQGTSTDTQYF.

CDR3 coding DNA: TGTGCCTGGAGTGTCACTAGAACCTACTCTGGGGCCAACGTCCTGACTTTC. Its protein product is CAWSVTRTYSGANVLTF. The chain couples TRBV30 to TRBJ2-6; a possible D gene is TRBD2 (5 bases). This CDR3 is 17 amino acids long. V was cut by 0 bases and J by 0 bases, with 12 bases left in between. Germline CDR1 GTSNPN, CDR2 SVGIG (reference sequence).

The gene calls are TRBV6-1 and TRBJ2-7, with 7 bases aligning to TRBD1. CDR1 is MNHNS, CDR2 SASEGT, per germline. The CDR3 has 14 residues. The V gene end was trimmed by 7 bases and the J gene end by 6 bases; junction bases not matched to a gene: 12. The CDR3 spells CASNTGTEPLEQYF. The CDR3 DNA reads TGTGCCAGCAATACCGGGACAGAGCCCCTCGAGCAGTACTTC.

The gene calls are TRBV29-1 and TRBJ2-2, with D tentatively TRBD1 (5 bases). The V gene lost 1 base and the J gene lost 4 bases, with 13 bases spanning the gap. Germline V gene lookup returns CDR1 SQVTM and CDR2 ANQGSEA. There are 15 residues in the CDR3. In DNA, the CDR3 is TGCAGCGTTGAAGCATGGGGCTTGGGCACCGGGGAGCTGTTTTTT. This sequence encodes CSVEAWGLGTGELFF.

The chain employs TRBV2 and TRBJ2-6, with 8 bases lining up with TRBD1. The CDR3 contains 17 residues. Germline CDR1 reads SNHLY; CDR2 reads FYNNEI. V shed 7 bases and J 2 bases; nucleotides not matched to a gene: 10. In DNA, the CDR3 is TGTGCCAGCACCGCTTATGGACAGGGTCCTGGGGCCAACGTCCTGACTTTC. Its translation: CASTAYGQGPGANVLTF.

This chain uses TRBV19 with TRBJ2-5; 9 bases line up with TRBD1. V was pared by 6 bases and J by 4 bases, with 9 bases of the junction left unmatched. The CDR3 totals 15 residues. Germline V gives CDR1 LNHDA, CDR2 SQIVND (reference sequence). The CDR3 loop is CASSKITGGIETQYF. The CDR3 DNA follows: TGTGCCAGTAGCAAAATCACAGGGGGCATAGAGACCCAGTACTTC.

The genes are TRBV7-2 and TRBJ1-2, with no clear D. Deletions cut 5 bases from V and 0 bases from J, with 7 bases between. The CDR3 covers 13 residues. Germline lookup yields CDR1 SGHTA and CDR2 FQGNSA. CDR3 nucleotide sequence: TGTGCCAGCAGCGCCGGGGCTAACTATGGCTACACCTTC. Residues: CASSAGANYGYTF.

CDR3 residues: CASSQSIFSGRAYTGELFF. CDR3 DNA sequence: TGTGCCAGCAGCCAGTCGATATTCAGCGGGAGGGCCTACACCGGGGAGCTGTTTTTT. V usage is TRBV11-2 and J usage is TRBJ2-2, with 10 positions matching TRBD2. V trimming: 5 bases; J trimming: 3 bases; junction bases outside the gene matches: 15. From germline, CDR1 is SGHAT and CDR2 FQNNGV. The CDR3 spans 19 residues.

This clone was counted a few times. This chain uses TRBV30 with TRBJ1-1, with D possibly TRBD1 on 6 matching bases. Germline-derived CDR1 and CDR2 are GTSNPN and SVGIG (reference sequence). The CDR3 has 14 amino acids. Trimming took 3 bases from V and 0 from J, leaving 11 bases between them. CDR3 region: CAWSGQYLNTEAFF. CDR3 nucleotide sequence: TGTGCCTGGAGCGGACAGTACCTGAACACTGAAGCTTTCTTT.

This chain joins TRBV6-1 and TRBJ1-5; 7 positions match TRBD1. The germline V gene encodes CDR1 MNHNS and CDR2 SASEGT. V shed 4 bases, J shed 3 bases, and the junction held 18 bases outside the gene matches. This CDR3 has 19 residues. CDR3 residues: CASSGYFRQGFVNNQPQHF. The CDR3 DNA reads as TGTGCCAGCAGTGGATACTTTAGACAGGGCTTTGTTAACAATCAGCCCCAGCATTTT.

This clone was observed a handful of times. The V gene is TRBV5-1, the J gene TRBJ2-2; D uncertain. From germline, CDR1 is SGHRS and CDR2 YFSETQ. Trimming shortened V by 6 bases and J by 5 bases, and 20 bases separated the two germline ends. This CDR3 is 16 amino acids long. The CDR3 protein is CASKIGQMLGTGELFF. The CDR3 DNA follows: TGCGCCAGCAAAATTGGGCAGATGCTTGGGACCGGGGAGCTGTTTTTT.

CDR3 in DNA: TGTGCCAGCAGCTTAACACAGCAAGAGACCCAGTACTTC. This gives the protein CASSLTQQETQYF. The V call is TRBV7-9, the J call TRBJ2-5; D not certain. CDR1 SEHNR and CDR2 FQNEAQ come from the germline V gene (reference sequence). V shed 2 bases and J shed 2 bases, with 6 bases lying between them. The CDR3 consists of 13 residues.

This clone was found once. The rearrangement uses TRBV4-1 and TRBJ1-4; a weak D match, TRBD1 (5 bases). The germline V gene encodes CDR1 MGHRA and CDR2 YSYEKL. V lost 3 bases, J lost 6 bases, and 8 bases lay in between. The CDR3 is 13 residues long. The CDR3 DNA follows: TGCGCCAGCAGCCAGAGACAGTATGAAAAACTGTTTTTT. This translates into CASSQRQYEKLFF.

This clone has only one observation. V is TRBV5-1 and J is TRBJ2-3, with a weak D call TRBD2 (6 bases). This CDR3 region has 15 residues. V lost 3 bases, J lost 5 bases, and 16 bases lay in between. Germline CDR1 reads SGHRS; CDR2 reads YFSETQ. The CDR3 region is CASSWRTEAGDTQYF. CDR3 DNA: TGCGCCAGCAGCTGGCGGACCGAAGCGGGAGATACGCAGTATTTT.

Written as DNA, the CDR3 is TGTGCCAGCAGCTTATTTCGGGGGGGCGTGAATGAGCAGTTCTTC. It specifies CASSLFRGGVNEQFF. The rearrangement uses TRBV5-4 and TRBJ2-1; 8 bases fit TRBD2. The CDR3 has 15 residues. J was trimmed by 7 bases and V by 2 bases; bases with no gene match: 8. Germline CDR1 reads SGHNT; CDR2 reads YYREEE (reference sequence).

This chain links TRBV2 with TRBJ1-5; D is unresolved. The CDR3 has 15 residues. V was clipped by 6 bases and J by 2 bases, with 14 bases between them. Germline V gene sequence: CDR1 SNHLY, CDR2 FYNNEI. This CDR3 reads CASRAVSAGNQPQHF. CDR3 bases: TGTGCCAGCAGAGCGGTTTCCGCGGGCAATCAGCCCCAGCATTTT.

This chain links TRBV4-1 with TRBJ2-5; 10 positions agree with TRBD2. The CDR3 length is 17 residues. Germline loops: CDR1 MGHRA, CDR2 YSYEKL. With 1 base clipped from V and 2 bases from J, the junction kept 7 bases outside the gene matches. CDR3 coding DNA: TGCGCCAGCAGCCAAGGATCTCAGCGGGGGGGTCAAGAGACCCAGTACTTC. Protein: CASSQGSQRGGQETQYF.

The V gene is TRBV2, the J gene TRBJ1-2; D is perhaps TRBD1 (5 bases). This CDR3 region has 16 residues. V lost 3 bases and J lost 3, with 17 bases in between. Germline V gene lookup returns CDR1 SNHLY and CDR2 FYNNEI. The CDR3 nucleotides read TGTGCCAGCAGTGATGCCGAGACAGATTTCGACTATGGCTACACCTTC. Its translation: CASSDAETDFDYGYTF.

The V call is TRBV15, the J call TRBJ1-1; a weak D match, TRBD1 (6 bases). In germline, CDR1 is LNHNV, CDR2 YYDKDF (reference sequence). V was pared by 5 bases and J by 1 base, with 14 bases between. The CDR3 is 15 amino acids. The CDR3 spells CATSSSGHRNTEAFF. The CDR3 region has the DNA TGTGCCACCAGCTCATCGGGACATAGGAACACTGAAGCTTTCTTT.

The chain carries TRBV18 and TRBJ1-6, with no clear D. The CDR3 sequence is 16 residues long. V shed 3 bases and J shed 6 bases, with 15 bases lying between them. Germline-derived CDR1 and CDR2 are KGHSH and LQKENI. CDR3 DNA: TGTGCCAGCTCACCGACTAAGGGATCGGGTAATTCACCCCTCCACTTT. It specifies CASSPTKGSGNSPLHF.

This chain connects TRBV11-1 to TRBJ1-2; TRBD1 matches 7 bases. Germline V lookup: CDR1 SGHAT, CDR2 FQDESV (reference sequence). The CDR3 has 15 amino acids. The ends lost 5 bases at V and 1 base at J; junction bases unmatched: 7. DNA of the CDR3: TGTGCCAGCAGCACGGACGGGACAGATAACTATGGCTACACCTTC. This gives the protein CASSTDGTDNYGYTF.